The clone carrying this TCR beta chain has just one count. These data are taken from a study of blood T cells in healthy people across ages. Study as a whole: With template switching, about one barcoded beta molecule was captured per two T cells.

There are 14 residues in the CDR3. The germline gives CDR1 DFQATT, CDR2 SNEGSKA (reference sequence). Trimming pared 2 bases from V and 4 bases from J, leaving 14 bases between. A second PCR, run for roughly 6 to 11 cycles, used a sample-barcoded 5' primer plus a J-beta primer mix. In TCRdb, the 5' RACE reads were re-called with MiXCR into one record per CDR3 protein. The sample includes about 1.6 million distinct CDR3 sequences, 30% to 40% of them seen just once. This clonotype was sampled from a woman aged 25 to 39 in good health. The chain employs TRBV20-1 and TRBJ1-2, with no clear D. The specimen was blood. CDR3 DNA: TGCAGTGCTAGAAGGGAACCTGTTAGCTATGGCTACACCTTC. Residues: CSARREPVSYGYTF.